The clone carrying this TCR beta chain is a singleton in its sample. TCRdb's table, derived via immunoSEQ multiplex PCR, lists solely in-frame clones and lacks some. The profile shows approximately 580,000 clones, approximately 80% of them singletons. The data were taken from a study of shared T cell receptors in the human thymus. Germline V gives CDR1 LGHNA, CDR2 YSLEER. This CDR3 region has 20 residues. Trimming at V came to 5 bases and at J to 6 bases, leaving 23 bases not matched to a gene. The same data also went into a second study, on human thymus T cells. That source notes: What related research reported was that thymic repertoires overlapped highly among unrelated individuals.

Sample: thymocytes. The source of this sequence is a boy in the first two years of life with a congenital heart defect. V is TRBV4-3 and J is TRBJ1-2; the match to TRBD1 covers 11 bases. CDR3 amino acids: CASSETTAATWTGGRNGYTF. Here the CDR3 DNA reads TGCGCCAGCAGCGAAACCACCGCGGCGACCTGGACAGGGGGCCGTAATGGCTACACCTTC.